This T cell receptor (beta chain) was sequenced in a study of blood T cells in healthy people across ages. Germline CDR1 reads DFQATT; CDR2 reads SNEGSKA (reference sequence). The CDR3 is 15 amino acids. Notes on the study in general: Aged donors had fewer naive CD4+ cells and lower diversity than long-lived donors.

The sample providers were healthy Caucasian people from Russia, aged about 6 to 100. The use of a sample-barcoded 5' primer and a J-beta primer mix characterized a second PCR of roughly 6 to 11 cycles. TCRdb processed the 5' RACE reads anew with MiXCR; each CDR3 protein has one entry. Among 550,000 to 750,000 distinct CDR3 sequences listed, 21% were seen once. This clonotype has more than one count but fewer than ten. The target antigen is unknown. Material: blood. V gene TRBV20-1 combines with J gene TRBJ2-5, with 7 bases matching TRBD1. The assigned J gene may be wrong: the sequence end matches TRBJ2-7 better. The origin of this receptor is a man in his 70s in good health. The CDR3 DNA reads as TGCAGTGCCATAAGGCCGGGACAGCGTTTGTACGAGCAGTACTTC. Protein product: CSAIRPGQRLYEQYF.